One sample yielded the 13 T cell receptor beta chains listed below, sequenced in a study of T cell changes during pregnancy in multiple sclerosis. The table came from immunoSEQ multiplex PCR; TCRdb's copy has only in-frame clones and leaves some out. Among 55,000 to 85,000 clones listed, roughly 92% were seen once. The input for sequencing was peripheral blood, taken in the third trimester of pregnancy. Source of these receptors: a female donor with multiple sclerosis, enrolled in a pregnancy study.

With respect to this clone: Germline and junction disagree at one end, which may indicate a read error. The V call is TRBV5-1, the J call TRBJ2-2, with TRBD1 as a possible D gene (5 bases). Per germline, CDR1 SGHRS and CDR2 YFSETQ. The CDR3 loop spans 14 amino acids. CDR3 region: CASSLRQNAGELFF. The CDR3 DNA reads TGCGCCAGCAGCTTGAGACAGAACGCCGGGGAGCTGTTTTTT.

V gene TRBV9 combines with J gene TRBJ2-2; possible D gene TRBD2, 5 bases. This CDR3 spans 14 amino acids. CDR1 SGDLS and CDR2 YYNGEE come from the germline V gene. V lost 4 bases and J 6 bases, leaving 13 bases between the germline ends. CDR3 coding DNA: TGTGCCAGCAGCCTTAGGACTTTCCCCGGGGAGCTGTTTTTT. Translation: CASSLRTFPGELFF.

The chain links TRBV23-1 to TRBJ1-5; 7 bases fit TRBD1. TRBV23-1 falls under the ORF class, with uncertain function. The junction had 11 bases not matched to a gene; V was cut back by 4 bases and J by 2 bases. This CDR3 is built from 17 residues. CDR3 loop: CASSRKRGDSGNQPQHF. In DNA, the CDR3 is TGCGCCAGCAGTCGAAAAAGGGGGGACAGTGGCAATCAGCCCCAGCATTTT.

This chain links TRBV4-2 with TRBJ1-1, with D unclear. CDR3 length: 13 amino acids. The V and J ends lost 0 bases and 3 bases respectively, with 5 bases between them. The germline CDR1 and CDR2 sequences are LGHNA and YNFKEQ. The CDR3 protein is CASSQDGDTEAFF. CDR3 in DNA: TGTGCCAGCAGCCAAGACGGTGACACTGAAGCTTTCTTT.

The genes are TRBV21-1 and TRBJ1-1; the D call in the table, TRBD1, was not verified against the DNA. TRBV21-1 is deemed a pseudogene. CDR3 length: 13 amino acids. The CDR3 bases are TGTGCCAGCAGCAACAAAATGAACACTGAAGCTTTCTTT. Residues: CASSNKMNTEAFF.

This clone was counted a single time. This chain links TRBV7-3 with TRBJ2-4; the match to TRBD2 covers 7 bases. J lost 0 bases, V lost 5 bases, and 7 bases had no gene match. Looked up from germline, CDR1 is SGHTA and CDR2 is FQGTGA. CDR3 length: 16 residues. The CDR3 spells CASSINGGVAKNIQYF. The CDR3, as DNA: TGTGCCAGCAGCATTAATGGGGGGGTAGCCAAAAACATTCAGTACTTC.

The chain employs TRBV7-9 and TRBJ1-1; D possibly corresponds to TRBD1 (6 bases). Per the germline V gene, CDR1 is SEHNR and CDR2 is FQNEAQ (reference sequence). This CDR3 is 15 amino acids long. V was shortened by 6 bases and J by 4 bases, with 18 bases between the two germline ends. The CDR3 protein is CASRYDQGIGTEAFF. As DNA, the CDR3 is TGTGCCAGCAGGTATGACCAGGGGATAGGCACTGAAGCTTTCTTT.

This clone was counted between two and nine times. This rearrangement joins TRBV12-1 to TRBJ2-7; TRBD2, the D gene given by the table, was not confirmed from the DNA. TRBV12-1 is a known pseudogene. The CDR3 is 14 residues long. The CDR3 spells CASSRQEGYYEQYF. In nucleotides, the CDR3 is TGTGCCAGCAGTCGTCAGGAGGGGTACTACGAGCAGTACTTC.

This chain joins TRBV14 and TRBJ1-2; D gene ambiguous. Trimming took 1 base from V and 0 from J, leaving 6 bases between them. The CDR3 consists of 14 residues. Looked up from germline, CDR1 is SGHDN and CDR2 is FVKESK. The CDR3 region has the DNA TGTGCCAGCAGCCAAGGTCCAGCTAACTATGGCTACACCTTC. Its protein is CASSQGPANYGYTF.

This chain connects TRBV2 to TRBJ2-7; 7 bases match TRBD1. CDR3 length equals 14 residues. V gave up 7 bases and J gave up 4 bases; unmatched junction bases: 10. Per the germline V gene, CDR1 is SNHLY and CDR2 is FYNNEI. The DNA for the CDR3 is TGTGCCAGCACCTTAGACAGGGAGTCTTACGAGCAGTACTTC. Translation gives CASTLDRESYEQYF.

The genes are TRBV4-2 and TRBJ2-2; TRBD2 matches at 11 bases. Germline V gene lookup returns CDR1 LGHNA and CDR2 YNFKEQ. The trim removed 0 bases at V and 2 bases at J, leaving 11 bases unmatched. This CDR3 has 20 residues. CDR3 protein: CASSQEVGLAGGSNTGELFF. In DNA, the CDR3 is TGTGCCAGCAGCCAAGAAGTCGGTCTAGCGGGAGGATCAAACACCGGGGAGCTGTTTTTT.

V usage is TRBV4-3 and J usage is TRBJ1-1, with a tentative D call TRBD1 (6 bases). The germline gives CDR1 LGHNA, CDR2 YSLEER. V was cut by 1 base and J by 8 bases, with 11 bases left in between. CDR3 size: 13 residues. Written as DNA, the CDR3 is TGCGCCAGCAGCCAAGTTAAGGGGGGGGAAGCTTTCTTT. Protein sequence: CASSQVKGGEAFF.

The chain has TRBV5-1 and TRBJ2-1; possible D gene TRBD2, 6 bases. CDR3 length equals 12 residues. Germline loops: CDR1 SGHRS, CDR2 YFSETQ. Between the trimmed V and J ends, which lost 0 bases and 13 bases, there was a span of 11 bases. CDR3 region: CASSLALREQFF. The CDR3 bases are TGCGCCAGCAGCTTGGCCTTGCGGGAACAGTTCTTC.